The clone carrying this T cell receptor (beta chain) appeared many times. The antigen is undetermined. These data come from a study of T-cell reconstitution after alpha-beta-depleted transplantation in children. Unique molecular identifiers were used to barcode this TCRbeta library. TCRdb analysed the PCR reads with MiXCR anew, one entry per CDR3 protein. The data contain about 460,000 distinct CDR3 sequences, about 11% of them singletons. Study-wide points: Several hundred expanded graft clones reportedly were the source of alpha-beta T cells about two months after transplant. Counts and diversity of T cells one year after transplant came mostly from newly produced T cells.

CDR3 length equals 17 residues. J gave up 5 bases and V 2 bases, and 7 bases lay outside the gene matches. Germline lookup yields CDR1 MNHEY and CDR2 SMNVEV (reference sequence). The TCR was taken from a child under 10 years old with inherited bone marrow failure, due to receive a stem cell transplant. Specimen: PBMCs, collected before TCRalphabeta/CD19-depleted stem cell transplant. The chain has TRBV27 and TRBJ2-1; 12 positions agree with TRBD2. CDR3 DNA sequence: TGTGCCAGCAGTTTAGGGGGTGGGACTAGCGGGCACAATGAGCAGTTCTTC. Its translation is CASSLGGGTSGHNEQFF.